What follows is one TCR beta chain and its context. This sample stems from a study of CD8+ T cells in alopecia areata. Germline CDR1 is SGHRS and CDR2 is YFSETQ. This CDR3 spans 16 amino acids. V lost 4 bases to trimming and J lost 4 bases; unmatched junction nucleotides: 10. After isolation, RNA underwent reverse transcription to generate cDNA as the sequencing template. Clones were read by immunoSEQ multiplex PCR, and TCRdb kept only the in-frame ones, dropping some. Of 150,000 to 200,000 clones listed, 55% were seen once; the top ten hold around 5%. The sequenced sample was CD4+ T cells sorted from blood. The rearrangement links TRBV5-1 to TRBJ2-2; 7 nucleotides align to TRBD1. This TCR derives from a human donor in good health. The CDR3 sequence is CASSPRTGSSTGELFF. Here the CDR3 DNA reads TGCGCCAGCAGCCCCCGGACAGGATCATCCACCGGGGAGCTGTTTTTT.